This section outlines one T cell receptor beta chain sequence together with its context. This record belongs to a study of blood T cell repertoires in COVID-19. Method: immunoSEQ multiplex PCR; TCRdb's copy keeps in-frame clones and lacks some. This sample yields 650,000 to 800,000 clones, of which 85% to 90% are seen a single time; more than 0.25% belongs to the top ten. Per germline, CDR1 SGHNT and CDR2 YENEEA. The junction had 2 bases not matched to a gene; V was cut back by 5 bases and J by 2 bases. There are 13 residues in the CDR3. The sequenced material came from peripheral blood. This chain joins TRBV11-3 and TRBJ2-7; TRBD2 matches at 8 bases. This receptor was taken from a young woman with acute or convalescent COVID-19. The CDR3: CASSREGTYEQYF. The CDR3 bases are TGTGCCAGCAGCCGGGAGGGGACCTACGAGCAGTACTTC. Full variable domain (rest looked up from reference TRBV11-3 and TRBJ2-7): EAGVVQSPRYKIIEKKQPVAFWCNPISGHNTLYWYLQNLGQGPELLIRYENEEAVDDSQLPKDRFSAERLKGVDSTLKIQPAELGDSAVYLCASSREGTYEQYFGPGTRLTVT.